These 19 T cell receptor beta chains were sequenced from one sample in a study of early T cells in non-severe SARS-CoV-2 infection. TCRdb ran MiXCR on the 5' RACE reads and lists one entry per CDR3 protein. The profile shows tens of thousands of distinct CDR3 sequences, about 13% of them singletons. The sample consisted of whole blood. The receptors come from an adult who was a healthcare worker with PCR-confirmed SARS-CoV-2 infection or an uninfected control (not recorded which).

This clonotype was seen ten or more times. The J gene is TRBJ1-1, the V gene TRBV29-1; tentative D call: TRBD1 (6 bases). CDR1 SQVTM and CDR2 ANQGSEA come from the germline V gene. Trimming stripped 0 bases from V and 4 bases from J, with 9 bases between. The CDR3 is 13 amino acids. CDR3 residues: CSVEEDSITEAFF. The CDR3 DNA follows: TGCAGCGTTGAAGAGGACAGCATCACTGAAGCTTTCTTT.

The rearrangement joins TRBV28 to TRBJ2-7; the match to TRBD2 covers 7 bases. This CDR3 spans 14 amino acids. Trimming took 5 bases from V and 2 from J; bases not matched to a gene: 6. Per germline, CDR1 MDHEN and CDR2 SYDVKM. CDR3 amino acids: CASSTSGTTYEQYF. CDR3 nucleotide sequence: TGTGCCAGCAGTACAAGCGGGACCACCTACGAGCAGTACTTC.

This clonotype was seen at least ten times. This sequence joins TRBV28 and TRBJ2-2; 9 bases map to TRBD1. The J segment lost 0 bases and the V segment lost 3 bases, leaving 8 bases of the junction unmatched. Germline V gene lookup returns CDR1 MDHEN and CDR2 SYDVKM. CDR3 length: 18 residues. The CDR3: CASSFPRRDRANTGELFF. The CDR3 region has the DNA TGTGCCAGCAGTTTTCCTCGCCGGGACAGGGCGAACACCGGGGAGCTGTTTTTT.

This clonotype showed up many times. The V call is TRBV28, the J call TRBJ2-3; D might be TRBD1 or TRBD2, each matching 5 bases. Trimming took off 2 bases at V and 2 bases at J, with 17 bases between the two ends. This CDR3 has 17 amino acids. Germline V gives CDR1 MDHEN, CDR2 SYDVKM. The CDR3 DNA reads TGTGCCAGCAGTTTAACAGGACCCGGGACCGTCACAGATACGCAGTATTTT. It yields the protein CASSLTGPGTVTDTQYF.

The table lists this clonotype with many counts. This rearrangement joins TRBV7-8 to TRBJ2-7, with D maybe TRBD2 (5 bases). CDR3 length: 13 amino acids. V lost 0 bases and J lost 4, with 7 bases in between. CDR1 is SGHVS, CDR2 FQNEAQ, per germline. The DNA for the CDR3 is TGTGCCAGCAGCTTAGCGGGAGAGTACGAGCAGTACTTC. This encodes CASSLAGEYEQYF.

This clonotype showed up just a few times. The V gene is TRBV29-1, the J gene TRBJ2-3; 9 bases align to TRBD1. CDR1 is SQVTM, CDR2 ANQGSEA, per germline. This CDR3 is built from 13 residues. With V trimmed by 7 bases and J by 1 base, 3 bases remained unmatched. In nucleotides, the CDR3 is TGCAGCGGGGACAGGGAAGGCACAGATACGCAGTATTTT. Amino acids: CSGDREGTDTQYF.

The table lists this clonotype with many counts. The chain links TRBV12-3 or TRBV12-4 to TRBJ1-2, with no clear D. V lost 7 bases and J lost 4, with 19 bases in between. The CDR3 is 15 amino acids. In nucleotides, the CDR3 is TGTGCCAGCACCTCTCCCTCCCTCGGAGGCTATGGCTACACCTTC. Protein product: CASTSPSLGGYGYTF.

The sample holds a few counts of this clonotype. The chain uses TRBV29-1 and TRBJ2-1; D gene uncertain. CDR3 size: 10 residues. The ends were cut back, 7 bases at V and 5 bases at J, with 6 bases in the middle. Germline lookup yields CDR1 SQVTM and CDR2 ANQGSEA. The CDR3, as DNA: TGCAGCGCAGCACACAATGAGCAGTTCTTC. Protein: CSAAHNEQFF.

This clonotype was recorded a few times. The CDR3 loop is CASSLTLRSAGELFF. The CDR3 coding sequence is TGTGCCAGCAGCTTAACTTTACGTAGCGCCGGGGAGCTGTTTTTT. V and J are TRBV11-2 and TRBJ2-2; possible D gene TRBD2, 5 bases. Germline CDR1 SGHAT, CDR2 FQNNGV. Trimming shortened V by 2 bases and J by 6 bases, and 13 bases separated the two germline ends. The CDR3 totals 15 residues. The variable domain in full, completed from reference TRBV11-2 and TRBJ2-2, reads EAGVAQSPRYKIIEKRQSVAFWCNPISGHATLYWYQQILGQGPKLLIQFQNNGVVDDSQLPKDRFSAERLKGVDSTLKIQPAKLEDSAVYLCASSLTLRSAGELFFGEGSRLTVL.

This chain connects TRBV5-8 to TRBJ2-6; the D gene is possibly TRBD2 (6 bases). The germline gives CDR1 SGHTS, CDR2 YDEGEE. The CDR3 runs to 17 residues. V gave up 3 bases and J gave up 0 bases, with 13 bases separating them. CDR3 coding DNA: TGTGCCAGCAGCTCCGGGACTGTTGTCTCTGGGGCCAACGTCCTGACTTTC. This codes for CASSSGTVVSGANVLTF.

The rearrangement uses TRBV6-4 and TRBJ1-2; TRBD1 agrees at 10 bases. Germline trimming cut 5 bases from V and 8 bases from J; bases unmatched to any gene: 14. Germline CDR1 MRHNA, CDR2 SNTAGT. CDR3 length: 16 residues. This CDR3 is CASSSRTGGALSGYTF. The CDR3 region has the DNA TGTGCCAGCAGTTCTCGGACAGGGGGGGCACTTAGCGGCTACACCTTC.

As regards this clonotype: A much bigger clone sits one base away, suggesting this may be a read error. The genes are TRBV7-9 and TRBJ2-4; D is possibly TRBD2 (6 bases). The ends were cut back, 5 bases at V and 6 bases at J, with 14 bases in the middle. CDR3 size: 14 residues. Germline lookup yields CDR1 SEHNR and CDR2 FQNEAQ (reference sequence). The CDR3 nucleotides read TGTGCCAGCAGCGTAACTAGCTGGCCAAACATTCAGTACTTC. It codes for CASSVTSWPNIQYF.

The V gene is TRBV5-1, the J gene TRBJ1-3; D call uncertain. The CDR3 extends over 17 amino acids. Per germline, CDR1 SGHRS and CDR2 YFSETQ. Trimming took 4 bases from V and 0 from J, leaving 17 bases between them. For the CDR3, the DNA is TGCGCCAGCAGCCCTCTCGGTGGACTCGGCTCTGGAAACACCATATATTTT. This sequence encodes CASSPLGGLGSGNTIYF.

This clonotype was found many times. The J gene is TRBJ1-1, the V gene TRBV6-1; D unresolved. The CDR3 covers 16 residues. Germline CDR1 and CDR2: MNHNS and SASEGT. V lost 4 bases and J lost 0, with 15 bases in between. For the CDR3, the DNA is TGTGCCAGCAGTGGGAACGAGGTTATCATGAACACTGAAGCTTTCTTT. This encodes CASSGNEVIMNTEAFF.

This clonotype was seen a handful of times. This chain uses TRBV28 with TRBJ1-2; a possible D gene is TRBD1 (5 bases). This CDR3 is 13 amino acids long. V lost 7 bases, J lost 2 bases, and 11 bases lay in between. Germline CDR1 is MDHEN and CDR2 is SYDVKM. The CDR3 here is CASTQGQNYGYTF. In DNA form, the CDR3 reads TGTGCCAGCACCCAGGGCCAGAACTATGGCTACACCTTC.

This rearrangement joins TRBV10-3 to TRBJ1-1; TRBD1 agrees at 8 bases. Germline CDR1 ENHRY, CDR2 SYGVKD. Losses at the gene ends were 5 bases for V and 1 base for J; bases not matched to a gene: 0. The CDR3 consists of 13 residues. DNA for the CDR3: TGTGCCATCAGTCAGGGGGCGAACACTGAAGCTTTCTTT. This sequence encodes CAISQGANTEAFF.

The chain uses TRBV5-4 and TRBJ1-3; D is unclear. The CDR3 length is 15 residues. V was trimmed by 2 bases and J by 0 bases, leaving 9 bases between them. CDR1 and CDR2 from the germline V gene are SGHNT and YYREEE (reference sequence). CDR3 region: CASSLEPGSGNTIYF. The CDR3 region has the DNA TGTGCCAGCAGCTTAGAACCGGGCTCTGGAAACACCATATATTTT.

This clonotype occurred a few times. CDR3 region: CASRTANTGELFF. DNA for the CDR3: TGTGCCAGCAGGACGGCGAACACCGGGGAGCTGTTTTTT. The chain employs TRBV3-1 and TRBJ2-2; D gene unclear. Germline lookup yields CDR1 LGHDT and CDR2 YNNKEL (reference sequence). V was shortened by 6 bases and J by 0 bases, with 5 bases between the two germline ends. The CDR3 runs to 13 residues.

In this sample, this clonotype turned up a few times. The chain links TRBV27 to TRBJ1-5; D remains unclear. The germline V and J ends were trimmed by 3 bases and 5 bases, with 8 bases remaining between them. CDR3 length: 13 amino acids. Germline loops: CDR1 MNHEY, CDR2 SMNVEV (reference sequence). The CDR3 protein is CASSFFWDQPQHF. Here the CDR3 DNA reads TGTGCCAGCAGTTTTTTTTGGGATCAGCCCCAGCATTTT.